Shown below are 23 T cell receptor beta chains from a single sample sequenced in a study of T cells in Graves' hyperthyroidism and ophthalmopathy. Amplification of TCR beta CDR3 regions was performed using RNA transcripts as template. HTBI primers were the set used in a first-round RT-PCR of the TCR CDR3. TCRdb itself ran the multiplex PCR reads through MiXCR, one entry per CDR3 protein. The sample includes 560,000 or so distinct CDR3 sequences, about 20% of them seen just once. The specimen was blood. Receptors originate from a middle-aged man with Graves' ophthalmopathy.

This clonotype was seen more than once but under ten times. J is TRBJ2-2 and V is TRBV7-9; D is unclear. Germline V gene lookup returns CDR1 SEHNR and CDR2 FQNEAQ (reference sequence). CDR3 length: 15 residues. V was pared by 1 base and J by 4 bases, with 10 bases between. The CDR3 loop reads CASSLVGKATGELFF. CDR3 sequence (DNA): TGTGCCAGCAGCTTAGTAGGGAAGGCCACCGGGGAGCTGTTTTTT.

This clonotype showed up just a few times. This chain uses TRBV18 with TRBJ1-4; weak D call: TRBD1 (5 bases). Germline loops: CDR1 KGHSH, CDR2 LQKENI. Between the trimmed V and J ends, which lost 4 bases and 5 bases, there was a span of 11 bases. This CDR3 is built from 14 residues. The chain's CDR3 is CASSRTAGNEKLFF. Here the CDR3 DNA reads TGTGCCAGCTCACGGACGGCAGGGAATGAAAAACTGTTTTTT.

This clonotype has only a few counts. The rearrangement joins TRBV6-5 to TRBJ1-5; 10 nucleotides agree with TRBD1. Trimming removed 2 bases from V and 0 bases from J; junction bases left unmatched: 10. The CDR3 consists of 19 residues. Germline values: CDR1 MNHEY, CDR2 SVGAGI. The CDR3 is CASSYIRTGGGYSNQPQHF. The CDR3 DNA follows: TGTGCCAGCAGTTACATCCGGACAGGGGGGGGATATAGCAATCAGCCCCAGCATTTT.

The chain is built from TRBV20-1 and TRBJ2-7; 8 nucleotides match TRBD1. Germline V lookup: CDR1 DFQATT, CDR2 SNEGSKA (reference sequence). The junction had 14 bases not matched to a gene; V was cut back by 5 bases and J by 5 bases. The CDR3 spans 15 residues. CDR3 residues: CSAPPEGQGWNEQYF. In DNA form, the CDR3 reads TGCAGTGCTCCACCTGAAGGACAGGGATGGAACGAGCAGTACTTC.

This clonotype has at least ten counts. This chain connects TRBV12-3 or TRBV12-4 to TRBJ2-3, with TRBD2 matching over 8 bases. The CDR3 is 16 amino acids. The J segment lost 2 bases and the V segment lost 3 bases, leaving 7 bases of the junction unmatched. CDR3 loop: CASSFPAGEDTDTQYF. CDR3 bases: TGTGCCAGCAGTTTTCCAGCGGGAGAAGACACAGATACGCAGTATTTT.

This clonotype showed up many times. The gene calls are TRBV7-2 and TRBJ2-7; D gene ambiguous. CDR1 and CDR2 from the germline V gene are SGHTA and FQGNSA. The ends were cut back, 1 base at V and 5 bases at J, with 6 bases in the middle. The CDR3 has 12 amino acids. Here the CDR3 reads CASSLGLNEQYF. The DNA for the CDR3 is TGTGCCAGCAGCTTAGGCCTAAACGAGCAGTACTTC.

Ten or more counts support this clonotype. This chain connects TRBV28 to TRBJ2-6, with 10 bases fitting TRBD1. Germline trimming cut 2 bases from V and 0 bases from J; bases unmatched to any gene: 7. Looked up from germline, CDR1 is MDHEN and CDR2 is SYDVKM. The CDR3 loop spans 19 amino acids. The CDR3: CASSLLTRDRGSGANVLTF. CDR3 bases: TGTGCCAGCAGTTTACTAACTCGGGACAGGGGCTCTGGGGCCAACGTCCTGACTTTC.

This clonotype was observed a few times. The V and J genes are TRBV3-1 and TRBJ2-3; 9 bases fit TRBD2. The CDR3 is 15 residues long. V trimming: 6 bases; J trimming: 2 bases; junction bases outside the gene matches: 6. Germline-derived CDR1 and CDR2 are LGHDT and YNNKEL (reference sequence). CDR3 region: CASSTTSGYTDTQYF. The CDR3 nucleotides read TGTGCCAGCAGTACGACTAGCGGATACACAGATACGCAGTATTTT.

This clonotype was seen at least ten times. CDR3 amino acids: CASSEQGPSNTGELFF. The CDR3 bases are TGTGCCAGCAGTGAACAAGGGCCCTCTAACACCGGGGAGCTGTTTTTT. The chain employs TRBV2 and TRBJ2-2; D is uncertain. This CDR3 spans 16 amino acids. Deletions cut 2 bases from V and 2 bases from J, with 12 bases between. Germline V gene data show CDR1 as SNHLY and CDR2 as FYNNEI.

This clonotype was recorded at least ten times. The chain joins TRBV2 to TRBJ2-5; 9 nucleotides match TRBD1. Germline-derived CDR1 and CDR2 are SNHLY and FYNNEI. The V gene end was trimmed by 6 bases and the J gene end by 1 base; junction bases not matched to a gene: 6. CDR3 size: 15 residues. The CDR3 nucleotides read TGTGCCAGCAGGGAATGGGACAGGGCCCAAGAGACCCAGTACTTC. Translating it yields CASREWDRAQETQYF.

The V and J genes are TRBV2 and TRBJ2-3; D is undetermined. The length of the CDR3 is 15 residues. The V end lost 0 bases, the J end lost 4 bases, and 11 bases lay between the germline ends. Germline V gives CDR1 SNHLY, CDR2 FYNNEI. Here the CDR3 reads CASSEAPRGSDTQYF. The CDR3 DNA follows: TGTGCCAGCAGTGAAGCCCCGCGTGGGTCAGATACGCAGTATTTT.

The chain employs TRBV9 and TRBJ2-7, with D hard to call. Germline lookup yields CDR1 SGDLS and CDR2 YYNGEE. The ends were cut back, 0 bases at V and 2 bases at J, with 9 bases in the middle. The CDR3 contains 14 residues. The chain's CDR3 is CASSVEARPYEQYF. For the CDR3, the DNA is TGTGCCAGCAGCGTAGAAGCAAGACCCTACGAGCAGTACTTC.

CDR3 in DNA: TGTGCCAGCAGCCCGACAGGGGGCGAGGACGAGCAGTACTTC. It encodes CASSPTGGEDEQYF. This chain links TRBV28 with TRBJ2-7, with 10 bases identical to TRBD1. V was clipped by 6 bases and J by 5 bases; unmatched bases: 7. This CDR3 has 14 amino acids. CDR1 is MDHEN and CDR2 is SYDVKM in the germline V gene. The complete variable domain, with remaining parts taken from reference TRBV28 and TRBJ2-7, reads DVKVTQSSRYLVKRTGEKVFLECVQDMDHENMFWYRQDPGLGLRLIYFSYDVKMKEKGDIPEGYSVSREKKERFSLILESASTNQTSMYLCASSPTGGEDEQYFGPGTRLTVT.

This clonotype appeared many times. The gene calls are TRBV2 and TRBJ1-1, with a tentative D call TRBD1 (6 bases). The V and J ends lost 5 bases and 6 bases respectively, with 19 bases between them. The CDR3 contains 15 residues. Germline assignment: CDR1 SNHLY and CDR2 FYNNEI. DNA for the CDR3: TGTGCCAGCAGTCTAAGGGAAGGACAGACCCCTGAAGCTTTCTTT. Encoded protein: CASSLREGQTPEAFF.

The chain has TRBV6-5 and TRBJ2-7; D may be TRBD2 (5 bases). This CDR3 is 12 amino acids long. Germline V CDR1 and CDR2: MNHEY, SVGAGI. The V and J ends lost 2 bases and 5 bases respectively, with 7 bases between them. The CDR3 DNA reads as TGTGCCAGCAGTTACAAGGAGGACGAGCAGTACTTC. This translates into CASSYKEDEQYF.

This clonotype was counted ten times or more. The chain uses TRBV30 and TRBJ2-2; 7 bases match TRBD2. Germline CDR1 GTSNPN, CDR2 SVGIG (reference sequence). J gave up 4 bases and V 5 bases, and 7 bases lay outside the gene matches. The CDR3 extends over 14 amino acids. The CDR3 loop reads CAWSGLGGTGELFF. CDR3 nucleotides: TGTGCCTGGTCTGGACTAGGCGGCACCGGGGAGCTGTTTTTT.

This clonotype has at least ten counts. The chain couples TRBV20-1 to TRBJ2-5, with a tentative D call TRBD2 (5 bases). This CDR3 region has 11 residues. The germline gives CDR1 DFQATT, CDR2 SNEGSKA (reference sequence). The ends were cut back, 3 bases at V and 4 bases at J, with 6 bases in the middle. The CDR3 DNA sequence: TGCAGTGCTAGCGGGGTAGAGACCCAGTACTTC. Translating it yields CSASGVETQYF.

This chain connects TRBV12-3 or TRBV12-4 to TRBJ1-2; perhaps TRBD1 as D (5 bases). The CDR3 sequence is 12 residues long. Trimming left V 5 bases short and J 8 bases short, with 12 bases between. The CDR3 DNA is TGTGCCAGCAGTCCTGGGACTCTGGGCTACACCTTC. This sequence encodes CASSPGTLGYTF.

The CDR3 DNA sequence: TGTGCCAGCAGCACGGACCCCGCCAATGAGCAGTTCTTC. Its protein product is CASSTDPANEQFF. The V gene is TRBV9, the J gene TRBJ2-1; D call uncertain. The CDR3 extends over 13 amino acids. Deletions cut 4 bases from V and 6 bases from J, with 11 bases between. Germline V gene lookup returns CDR1 SGDLS and CDR2 YYNGEE.

This clonotype showed up just once. The rearrangement links TRBV4-2 to TRBJ2-3; TRBD2 might be the D (5 bases). V lost 0 bases to trimming and J lost 8 bases, with 9 bases between them. The length of the CDR3 is 13 residues. Germline loops: CDR1 LGHNA, CDR2 YNFKEQ. The DNA of the CDR3 is TGTGCCAGCAGCCAAGATCCTGCGGGTACGCAGTATTTT. Amino acid sequence: CASSQDPAGTQYF.

In this sample, this clonotype turned up many times. V is TRBV5-1 and J is TRBJ2-7, with D uncertain. The V end was cut by 4 bases, the J end by 2 bases, with 13 bases between. Germline-derived CDR1 and CDR2 are SGHRS and YFSETQ. CDR3 length: 14 residues. The CDR3 sequence is CASSVSGLTYEQYF. The CDR3 nucleotides read TGCGCCAGCAGCGTGTCTGGCCTCACCTACGAGCAGTACTTC.

This clonotype showed up many times. V usage is TRBV18 and J usage is TRBJ2-5; D is unclear. The germline V gene has CDR1 KGHSH and CDR2 LQKENI. The CDR3 has 12 amino acids. V dropped 5 bases and J dropped 5 bases, with 9 bases sitting between them. This chain's CDR3 is CASSSGRETQYF. The CDR3 coding sequence is TGTGCCAGCTCATCCGGCCGGGAGACCCAGTACTTC.

This clonotype occurred many times. V and J are TRBV28 and TRBJ2-5; perhaps TRBD2 as D (5 bases). V was shortened by 4 bases and J by 9 bases, with 18 bases between the two germline ends. Germline CDR1 is MDHEN and CDR2 is SYDVKM. The CDR3 covers 14 residues. The CDR3 bases are TGTGCCAGCAGTTCCTCCGGGGTCCTTCGGGCCCAGTACTTC. This gives the protein CASSSSGVLRAQYF.